One sample yielded the 21 T cell receptor beta chains listed below, sequenced in a study of T cells in women clearing cervical HPV infection. Clones were read by immunoSEQ multiplex PCR, and TCRdb kept only the in-frame ones, dropping some. This table holds over 30,000 clones. Sequencing was carried out using blood buffy coat. Source of these receptors: a woman between 18 and 69 years old with a cervical HPV16 infection that either progressed to CIN3+ or cleared (not recorded which).

With regard to this clone: The CDR3 is cut off 3 residues early in the read; its end comes from the germline J gene. This chain links TRBV19 with TRBJ1-5; D gene ambiguous. The CDR3 has 15 residues. In germline, CDR1 is LNHDA, CDR2 SQIVND (reference sequence). Trimming took 3 bases from V and 2 from J, leaving 11 bases between them. The CDR3 DNA, read in part, is TGTGCCAGTAGTATTTACCGGCAGGGCAATCAGCCC. Its translation is CASSIYRQGNQP. The full CDR3 is CASSIYRQGNQPQHF.

In regard to this clone: The missing CDR3 end, 3 residues past where the read stops, is filled in from the germline J gene. V is TRBV12-3 or TRBV12-4 and J is TRBJ2-1; D ambiguous. The CDR3 runs 13 residues. The V end lost 5 bases, the J end lost 3 bases, and 8 bases lay between the germline ends. The chain's CDR3 is CASSRPSYNEQFF. The DNA read from the CDR3 is TGTGCCAGCAGTCGACCTAGCTACAATGAG.

Turning to this clone: From the germline J gene comes the end of the CDR3, since the read stops 3 residues before it. The chain uses TRBV7-8 and TRBJ1-1, with 7 bases that match TRBD1. CDR1 is SGHVS, CDR2 FQNEAQ, per germline. There are 13 residues in the CDR3. The ends lost 5 bases at V and 4 bases at J; junction bases unmatched: 4. CDR3 DNA, as far as it was read: TGTGCCAGCAGCCCGGGACAGATCACTGAA. Translation: CASSPGQITE. The entire CDR3 protein is CASSPGQITEAFF.

Worth noting for this clone: The read halts 3 residues ahead of the CDR3 end, with the missing end drawn from the germline J gene. The V call is TRBV11-2, the J call TRBJ1-2; tentative D call: TRBD1 (5 bases). The CDR3 runs to 15 residues. Trimming left V 7 bases short and J 6 bases short, with 21 bases between. Germline V gene sequence: CDR1 SGHAT, CDR2 FQNNGV. The CDR3: CASTSRGGGWDGYTF. The sequenced part of the CDR3 DNA is TGTGCCAGCACCTCACGCGGGGGGGGATGGGATGGC.

About this clone itself: The missing CDR3 end, 3 residues past where the read stops, is filled in from the germline J gene. V usage is TRBV5-4 and J usage is TRBJ1-1; 8 bases match TRBD1. Per the germline V gene, CDR1 is SGHNT and CDR2 is YYREEE (reference sequence). The CDR3 spans 13 residues. Trimming took 6 bases from V and 5 from J; bases not matched to a gene: 6. CDR3 bases read: TGTGCCAGCATGCGGACAGGGATGACTGAA. Amino acids: CASMRTGMTE. The whole CDR3 is CASMRTGMTEAFF. Filled out from reference TRBV5-4 and TRBJ1-1, the complete variable domain reads ETGVTQSPTHLIKTRGQQVTLRCSSQSGHNTVSWYQQALGQGPQFIFQYYREEENGRGNFPPRFSGLQFPNYSSELNVNALELDDSALYLCASMRTGMTEAFFGQGTRLTVV.

Its frequency marks this clone as medium-sized (0.01 to 0.1%). Coverage ceases 3 residues before the CDR3 finishes, and the germline J gene fills in the end. The J gene is TRBJ2-7, the V gene TRBV19; TRBD2 agrees at 11 bases. Germline CDR1 and CDR2: LNHDA and SQIVND (reference sequence). The V and J ends lost 2 bases and 2 bases, in that order; junction bases with no gene match: 2. The CDR3 has 15 amino acids. The sequenced CDR3 bases are TGTGCCAGTAGTATAACTAGCGGGAGACCCTACGAG. It specifies CASSITSGRPYE. The entire CDR3 sequence reads CASSITSGRPYEQYF. The full variable domain, with the rest looked up from reference TRBV19 and TRBJ2-7, is DGGITQSPKYLFRKEGQNVTLSCEQNLNHDAMYWYRQDPGQGLRLIYYSQIVNDFQKGDIAEGYSVSREKKESFPLTVTSAQKNPTAFYLCASSITSGRPYEQYFGPGTRLTVT.

In regard to this clone: The CDR3 extends 3 residues past the end of the read, so its final part is completed from the germline J gene. V gene TRBV7-9 combines with J gene TRBJ2-3; 11 bases are shared with TRBD1. The CDR3 loop spans 15 amino acids. The J segment lost 5 bases and the V segment lost 4 bases, leaving 5 bases of the junction unmatched. Germline V lookup: CDR1 SEHNR, CDR2 FQNEAQ (reference sequence). The part of the CDR3 DNA that was read is TGTGCCAGCAGCTCGGGACAGGGGGTTCAAGATACG. Translating gives CASSSGQGVQDT. The full-length CDR3 reads as CASSSGQGVQDTQYF.

On this clone: With the read ending 3 residues before the CDR3 end, the germline J gene is used to fill in that end. This chain uses TRBV12-3 or TRBV12-4 with TRBJ2-2; D not certain. The CDR3 contains 16 residues. The ends were cut back, 3 bases at V and 6 bases at J, with 17 bases in the middle. CDR3 protein: CASSFKGYSVAGELFF. The sequenced part of the CDR3 DNA is TGTGCCAGCAGTTTTAAGGGTTATTCGGTCGCCGGGGAG.

To note about this clone: The DNA ends 3 residues before the CDR3 does, and the rest of the CDR3 is filled in from the germline J gene. The chain has TRBV7-6 and TRBJ2-5, with D possibly matching TRBD2 (6 bases). This CDR3 is 15 amino acids long. Germline assignment: CDR1 SGHVS and CDR2 FNYEAQ. Trimming pared 3 bases from V and 5 bases from J, leaving 16 bases between. The CDR3 loop is CASSFLWDSEETQYF. Incomplete CDR3 DNA: TGTGCCAGCAGCTTTCTCTGGGACTCCGAGGAGACC.

Of note for this clone: The read is 3 residues too short to cover the CDR3 end, so that end is filled in from the germline J gene. This chain links TRBV19 with TRBJ1-2, with TRBD1 identical over 7 bases. The CDR3 covers 12 residues. Unmatched junction bases numbered 5, after V lost 8 bases and J lost 5 bases. CDR1 is LNHDA and CDR2 is SQIVND in the germline V gene (reference sequence). This chain's CDR3 is CASGGQFYGYTF. The DNA read from the CDR3 is TGTGCCAGTGGGGGACAGTTTTATGGC.

As concerns this clone: With the read ending 3 residues before the CDR3 end, the germline J gene is used to fill in that end. The genes are TRBV5-4 and TRBJ1-4, with unresolved D. The CDR3 runs 12 residues. Germline lookup yields CDR1 SGHNT and CDR2 YYREEE (reference sequence). Trimming stripped 3 bases from V and 10 bases from J, with 10 bases between. CDR3 sequence: CASSSPQTKLFF. Partial CDR3 DNA: TGTGCCAGCAGCTCCCCACAGACAAAA. Based on the CDR3 plus reference TRBV5-4 and TRBJ1-4, the full variable domain is ETGVTQSPTHLIKTRGQQVTLRCSSQSGHNTVSWYQQALGQGPQFIFQYYREEENGRGNFPPRFSGLQFPNYSSELNVNALELDDSALYLCASSSPQTKLFFGSGTQLSVL.

CDR3 protein: CATWTGTSTDTQYF. Incomplete CDR3 DNA: TGTGCCACCTGGACTGGCACTAGCACAGATACG. The rearrangement joins TRBV10-3 to TRBJ2-3, with D perhaps TRBD2 (5 bases). The read gets to within 3 residues of the CDR3 end, and the germline J gene fills in the rest. The CDR3 contains 14 residues. Trimming left V 10 bases short and J 0 bases short, with 14 bases between. CDR1 and CDR2 from the germline V gene are ENHRY and SYGVKD.

This clone is identified as medium-sized from frequency. The read finishes 3 residues shy of the CDR3 end, and the germline J gene is used to complete it. This chain joins TRBV6-1 and TRBJ2-3, with TRBD1 as a possible D gene (5 bases). Per germline, CDR1 MNHNS and CDR2 SASEGT. CDR3 size: 15 residues. Trimming cost V 2 bases and J 0 bases, with 9 bases left between them. The part of the CDR3 DNA that was read is TGTGCCAGCAGTGAATATCAGGGTAGCACAGATACG. Translated: CASSEYQGSTDT. Given in full, the CDR3 is CASSEYQGSTDTQYF.

Of note for this clone: The read halts 3 residues ahead of the CDR3 end, with the missing end drawn from the germline J gene. The rearrangement uses TRBV7-8 and TRBJ1-1; no clear D. The CDR3 contains 13 residues. The germline V gene encodes CDR1 SGHVS and CDR2 FQNEAQ. Trimming removed 3 bases at V and 3 bases at J, with 8 bases between. The CDR3 here is CASSLRGDTEAFF. The part of the CDR3 DNA that was read is TGTGCCAGCAGCTTGCGGGGAGACACTGAA.

A note on this clone: The sequenced fragment ends 3 residues before the CDR3 boundary, so the rest is inferred from the germline J gene. V is TRBV30 and J is TRBJ2-1; 7 bases agree with TRBD2. Germline V gene lookup returns CDR1 GTSNPN and CDR2 SVGIG (reference sequence). This CDR3 is 13 amino acids long. V lost 2 bases and J lost 6; bases outside the gene matches: 4. The CDR3 sequence is CAWSPGTTNEQFF. The CDR3 bases that were read are TGTGCCTGGAGTCCAGGGACTACCAATGAG.

About this clone: Read data end 3 residues before the CDR3 end; the end is taken from the germline J gene. The chain recombines TRBV18 with TRBJ1-1, with a tentative D call TRBD1 (5 bases). The germline V gene encodes CDR1 KGHSH and CDR2 LQKENI. This CDR3 has 18 amino acids. V lost 0 bases, J lost 4 bases, and 21 bases lay in between. The sequenced part of the CDR3 DNA is TGTGCCAGCTCACCACCGAAGTCGGTGAACGGGGGAATCACTGAA. Translation gives CASSPPKSVNGGITE. The whole CDR3 sequence is CASSPPKSVNGGITEAFF.

Remarks on this clone: The read falls 3 residues short of the CDR3 end, and the missing part is taken from the germline J gene. The V and J genes are TRBV7-2 and TRBJ2-2, with D possibly TRBD1 on 6 matching bases. The CDR3 is made up of 15 amino acids. Trimming stripped 2 bases from V and 7 bases from J, with 14 bases between. Germline assignment: CDR1 SGHTA and CDR2 FQGNSA. This CDR3 is CASSLTPGVDGELFF. The part of the CDR3 DNA that was read is TGTGCCAGCAGCTTAACCCCAGGGGTGGACGGGGAG. The full variable domain, completed using reference TRBV7-2 and TRBJ2-2, is GAGVSQSPSNKVTEKGKDVELRCDPISGHTALYWYRQSLGQGLEFLIYFQGNSAPDKSGLPSDRFSAERTGGSVSTLTIQRTQQEDSAVYLCASSLTPGVDGELFFGEGSRLTVL.

For this clone: The read stops 3 residues short of the end of the CDR3; the missing end is completed from the germline J gene. The chain is built from TRBV19 and TRBJ1-6, with 9 positions matching TRBD1. Germline lookup yields CDR1 LNHDA and CDR2 SQIVND (reference sequence). The CDR3 contains 16 residues. The CDR3 region is CASSPTQGALGFPLHF. Partial CDR3 DNA: TGTGCCAGTAGTCCCACACAGGGGGCTCTAGGTTTCCCC.

As concerns this clone: The CDR3 end lies 3 residues beyond the end of the read and is filled in from the germline J gene. The chain carries TRBV29-1 and TRBJ1-5, with TRBD1 identical over 7 bases. Per germline, CDR1 SQVTM and CDR2 ANQGSEA. The CDR3 length is 13 residues. V trimming: 5 bases; J trimming: 5 bases; junction bases outside the gene matches: 6. The CDR3 here is CSVFTTGDQPQHF. The covered CDR3 bases are TGCAGCGTTTTTACTACAGGGGATCAGCCC.

Turning to this clone: The sequence runs out 3 residues before the end of the CDR3; the remainder is reconstructed from the germline J gene. The genes are TRBV27 and TRBJ1-4, with D unresolved. Trimming cost V 3 bases and J 8 bases, with 10 bases left between them. The CDR3 sequence is 13 residues long. From germline, CDR1 is MNHEY and CDR2 SMNVEV (reference sequence). The part of the CDR3 DNA that was read is TGTGCCAGCAGTTTGGCCAACGAGGAAAAA. Protein sequence: CASSLANEEK. The whole CDR3 protein reads CASSLANEEKLFF.

This CDR3 is CASSVAGGAGNEQFF. The sequenced CDR3 bases are TGTGCCAGCAGTGTTGCAGGGGGCGCGGGGAATGAG. The chain has TRBV6-1 and TRBJ2-1; 8 bases align to TRBD1. The read finishes 3 residues shy of the CDR3 end, and the germline J gene is used to complete it. The CDR3 is 15 amino acids. Per the germline V gene, CDR1 is MNHNS and CDR2 is SASEGT. Losses at the gene ends were 4 bases for V and 7 bases for J; bases not matched to a gene: 9.